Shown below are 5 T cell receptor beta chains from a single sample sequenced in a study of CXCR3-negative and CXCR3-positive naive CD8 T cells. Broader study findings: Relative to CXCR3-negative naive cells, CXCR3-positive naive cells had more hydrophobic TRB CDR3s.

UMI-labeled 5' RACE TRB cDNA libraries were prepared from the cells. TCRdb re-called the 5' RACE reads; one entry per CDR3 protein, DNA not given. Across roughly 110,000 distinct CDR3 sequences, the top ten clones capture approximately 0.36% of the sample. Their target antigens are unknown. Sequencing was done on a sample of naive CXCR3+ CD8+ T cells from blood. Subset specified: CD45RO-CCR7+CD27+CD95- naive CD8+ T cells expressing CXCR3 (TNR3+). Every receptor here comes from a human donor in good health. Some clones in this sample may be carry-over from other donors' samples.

The CDR3 loop reads CSVDGTLFDASYNEQFF. V is TRBV29-1 and J is TRBJ2-1; TCRdb selects TRBD2, and the lack of DNA leaves this call unchecked. This CDR3 contains 17 residues. Germline values: CDR1 SQVTM, CDR2 ANQGSEA.

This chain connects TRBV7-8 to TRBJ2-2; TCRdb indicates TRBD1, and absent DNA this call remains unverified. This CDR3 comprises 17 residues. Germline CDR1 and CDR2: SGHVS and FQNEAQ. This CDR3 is CASSLVMGLGYTGELFF.

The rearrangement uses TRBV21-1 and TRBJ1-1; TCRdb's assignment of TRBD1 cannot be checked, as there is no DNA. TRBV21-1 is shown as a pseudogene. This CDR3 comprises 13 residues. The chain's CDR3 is CASSDFTRGEAFF.

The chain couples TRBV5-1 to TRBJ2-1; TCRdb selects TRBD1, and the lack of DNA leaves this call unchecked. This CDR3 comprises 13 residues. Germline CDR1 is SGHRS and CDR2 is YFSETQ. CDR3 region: CASSTKQGHEQFF.

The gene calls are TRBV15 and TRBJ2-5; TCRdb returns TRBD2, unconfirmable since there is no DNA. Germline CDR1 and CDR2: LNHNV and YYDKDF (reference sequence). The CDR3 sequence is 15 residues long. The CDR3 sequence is CATRPGLALNDVQYF.